These T cell receptor beta chains were read from a single sample in a study of control samples from healthy donors and cancer patients. Method: immunoSEQ multiplex PCR; TCRdb's copy keeps in-frame clones and lacks some. The profile shows about 120,000 clones, 85% to 90% of them singletons. The sample consisted of blood. These receptors came from a woman between 65 and 79 years old in good health. Both conserved end residues are trimmed from each CDR3. D genes are given only for firm matches.

TRBJ2-5	TRBV29-1	NA	SVEDSGETQY
TRBJ2-7	TRBV27	NA	ASSLYGTEQY
TRBJ1-3	TRBV2	NA	ASSERNTIY
TRBJ2-5	TRBV5-1	NA	ASSAGTKQETQY
TRBJ2-7	TRBV13	NA	ASSSALRTFNEQY
TRBJ2-7	TRBV6-2/TRBV6-3	NA	ASSYSLGQKSYEQY
TRBJ1-1	TRBV21-1	NA	ASSPYADRGGCTEAF
TRBJ2-7	TRBV19	NA	ASSIKGGTYYEQY
TRBJ2-3	TRBV15	NA	ATTSGATDTQY
TRBJ1-2	TRBV7-2	NA	ASGENYGYT
TRBJ2-3	TRBV11-2	NA	ASSLGRGRGWGTDTQY
TRBJ1-5	TRBV29-1	NA	SVVWHPGQPQH
TRBJ1-4	TRBV5-6	TRBD1	ASSPRTGPNEKLF
TRBJ1-1	TRBV11-3	TRBD1	ASSEGDSTEAF
TRBJ2-7	TRBV29-1	NA	SVEGRDRYEQY
TRBJ1-5	TRBV19	NA	ASSRGANQPQH
TRBJ2-2	TRBV5-4	NA	ASSLPLASTGELF
TRBJ1-2	TRBV5-4	TRBD1	ASSLARDSNYGYT
TRBJ2-4	TRBV5-8	TRBD1	ASSRQGAAKNIQY
TRBJ2-3	TRBV24-1	TRBD2	ATSALRRIAGGVADTQY
TRBJ1-6	TRBV6-5	NA	ASRPTVASPLH
TRBJ2-7	TRBV6-6	TRBD1	ASGRGPTYEQY
TRBJ1-5	TRBV6-1	NA	ASSEALGGNQPQH
TRBJ2-7	TRBV7-6	TRBD1	ASSGDRIISYEQY
TRBJ1-2	TRBV3-1/TRBV3-2	TRBD1	ASSQEPGGNYGYT
TRBJ2-1	TRBV7-3	NA	ASSLDGGPYNEQF
TRBJ1-2	TRBV29-1	NA	SVRENYGYT
TRBJ1-5	TRBV6-5	NA	ASRGLTSYERPQH
TRBJ1-1	TRBV6-7	TRBD1	ASSRGHRGRTEAF
TRBJ1-2	TRBV7-2	NA	ASTVGRTKSNYGYT
TRBJ1-2	TRBV3-1/TRBV3-2	NA	ASSQVGVRGYT
TRBJ2-7	TRBV5-3	TRBD2	ARSLERLAGFHEQY
TRBJ2-7	TRBV18	NA	ASSPRDLTGEQY
TRBJ2-7	TRBV18	TRBD1	ASSEGTGGLDEQY
TRBJ2-1	TRBV11-2	TRBD2	ASSSRRTSGALDEQF
TRBJ1-3	TRBV7-3	NA	ASSPGTGSGNTIY
TRBJ2-7	TRBV27	TRBD1	ASSFIQGQGAYEQY
TRBJ2-3	TRBV4-1	TRBD2	ASSQVGGEGTDTQY
TRBJ1-1	TRBV5-1	NA	ASSLVPSNTEAF
TRBJ1-2	TRBV4-2	TRBD1	ASSQDPQGAMYYGYT
TRBJ2-4	TRBV6-1	NA	ASSEDGAAN
TRBJ2-7	TRBV18	TRBD2	ASSFGGGPGDEQY
TRBJ2-2	TRBV7-9	TRBD1	ASSSGQGNTGELF
TRBJ1-2	TRBV4-1	NA	ASSQGTVGRGANYGYT
TRBJ1-1	TRBV6-5	NA	ASSPSGGLRTEAF
TRBJ2-1	TRBV6-6	TRBD2	ASSPRTSGGISSSYNEQF
TRBJ2-3	TRBV7-3	TRBD2	ASSSWGGGATDTQY
TRBJ2-3	TRBV15	NA	ATSRGPARTDTQY
TRBJ2-1	TRBV5-1	TRBD2	ASSIGLAGYNEQF
TRBJ1-5	TRBV6-6	TRBD1	ASSRTGMGNQPQH
TRBJ2-4	TRBV3-1/TRBV3-2	NA	ASSPLRPNYLAKNIQY
TRBJ1-6	TRBV27	NA	ASSYGSPNSPLH
TRBJ1-2	TRBV11-2	NA	ASSLGLMDGYGYT
TRBJ2-5	TRBV7-2	TRBD2	ASSSGLAGQETQY